The table lists the clone carrying this T cell receptor (beta chain) with a few counts. This sample's treatment: randomized to nivolumab then ipilimumab (arm A) or the reverse (arm B). No patient had prior DNA-damaging chemotherapy. PBMC sorting kept live CD3+CD8+ cells without CD19 or CD56. This entry comes from a study of sequential checkpoint blockade in melanoma. Study in general: First-line arms were nivolumab then ipilimumab, or the reverse, randomized 1:1. Maintenance nivolumab came after either treatment sequence.

This CDR3 comprises 13 residues. Germline CDR1 and CDR2: SQVTM and ANQGSEA. V lost 7 bases and J 6 bases, leaving 15 bases between the germline ends. Sequenced by immunoSEQ multiplex PCR; TCRdb stores in-frame clones only, minus some. The sample gives 13,000 or so clones, about 55% of which show up once; about 16% is in the top ten. This TCR was sampled from a human donor with melanoma. Sequenced here: CD8+ T cells sorted from blood (inferred from file names), sampled from a patient given nivolumab and ipilimumab in sequence. The chain recombines TRBV29-1 with TRBJ2-2; maybe TRBD1 (8 bases). CDR3 loop: CSADRGGPGELFF. As DNA, the CDR3 is TGCAGCGCTGACAGGGGAGGGCCCGGGGAGCTGTTTTTT.